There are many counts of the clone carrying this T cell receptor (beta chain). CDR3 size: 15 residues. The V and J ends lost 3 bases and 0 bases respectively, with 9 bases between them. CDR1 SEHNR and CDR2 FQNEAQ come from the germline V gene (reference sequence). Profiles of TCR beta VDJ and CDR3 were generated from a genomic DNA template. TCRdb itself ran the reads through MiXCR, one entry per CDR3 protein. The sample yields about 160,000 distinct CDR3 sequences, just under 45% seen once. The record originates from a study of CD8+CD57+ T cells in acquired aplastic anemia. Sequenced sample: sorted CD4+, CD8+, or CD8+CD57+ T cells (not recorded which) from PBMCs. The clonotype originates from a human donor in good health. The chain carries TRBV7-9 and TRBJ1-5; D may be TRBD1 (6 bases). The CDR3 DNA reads TGTGCCAGCAGCTTGGGGGGCTATAGCAATCAGCCCCAGCATTTT. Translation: CASSLGGYSNQPQHF.